The clone carrying this T cell receptor (beta chain) was observed many times. The antigen is undetermined. The record originates from a study of T cells in Graves' hyperthyroidism and ophthalmopathy. Study results and caveats: By a 13 V-J model, ophthalmopathy was set apart from stable hyperthyroidism.

Amplified TCR beta CDR3 regions came from RNA transcripts. The HTBI primer set served for first-round RT-PCR of the TCR CDR3. TCRdb processed the multiplex PCR reads anew with MiXCR; each CDR3 protein has one entry. The data show roughly 350,000 distinct CDR3 sequences, with about 14% seen just once and about 19% held by the top ten. The CDR3 totals 16 residues. Trimming removed 4 bases at V and 0 bases at J, with 14 bases between. Germline V gene lookup returns CDR1 SGHDT and CDR2 YYEEEE. The specimen sequenced was blood. The genes are TRBV5-6 and TRBJ1-5; D is ambiguous. The clonotype comes from a woman aged 25 to 39 with Graves' ophthalmopathy. DNA for the CDR3: TGTGCCAGCAGCCCTGGGCAGACAAATAGCAATCAGCCCCAGCATTTT. This sequence encodes CASSPGQTNSNQPQHF.